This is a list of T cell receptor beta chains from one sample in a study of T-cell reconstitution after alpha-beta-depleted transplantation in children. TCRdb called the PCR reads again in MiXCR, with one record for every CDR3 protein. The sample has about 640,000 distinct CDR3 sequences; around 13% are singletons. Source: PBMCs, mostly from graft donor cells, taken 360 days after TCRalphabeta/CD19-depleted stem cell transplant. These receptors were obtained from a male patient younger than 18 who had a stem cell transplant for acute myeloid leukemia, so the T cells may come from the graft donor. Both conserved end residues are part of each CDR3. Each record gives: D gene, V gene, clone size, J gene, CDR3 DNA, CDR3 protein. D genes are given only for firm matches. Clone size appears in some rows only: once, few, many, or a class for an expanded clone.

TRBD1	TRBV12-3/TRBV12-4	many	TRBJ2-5	TGTGCCAGCAGACAGACAGGGCCGGAGACCCAGTACTTC	CASRQTGPETQYF
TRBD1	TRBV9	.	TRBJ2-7	TGTGCCAGCAGCGTCAAGGGGGCGGGTGAGCAGTACTTC	CASSVKGAGEQYF
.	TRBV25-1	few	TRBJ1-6	TGTGCCAGCAGAGACTCAAGGGGAGGCAATTCACCCCTCCACTTT	CASRDSRGGNSPLHF
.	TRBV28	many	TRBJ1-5	TGTGCCAGCAGTACAGGGTGGGATCAGCCCCAGCATTTT	CASSTGWDQPQHF
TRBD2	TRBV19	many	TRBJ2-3	TGTGCCAGTAGTATAGACCAGCGGGAGAGGGGCACAGATACGCAGTATTTT	CASSIDQRERGTDTQYF
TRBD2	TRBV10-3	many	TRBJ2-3	TGTGCCATCAGTGAACTAGCGGGAGTAACAGATACGCAGTATTTT	CAISELAGVTDTQYF
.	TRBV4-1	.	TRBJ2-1	TGCGCCAGCAGGGTGAGGGACGACTCCTACAATGAGCAGTTCTTC	CASRVRDDSYNEQFF
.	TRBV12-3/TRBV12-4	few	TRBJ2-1	TGTGCCAGCAGTGGGACTGCCCCCTGGAATGAGCAGTTCTTC	CASSGTAPWNEQFF
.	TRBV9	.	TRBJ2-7	TGTGCCAGCAGCGCGCAGGGACTTGGGGGGGAGCAGTACTTC	CASSAQGLGGEQYF
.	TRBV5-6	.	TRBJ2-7	TGTGCCAGCACTTACTGGGGGTCCTACGAGCAGTACTTC	CASTYWGSYEQYF
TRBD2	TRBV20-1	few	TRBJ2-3	TGCAGTGCCTCCTCGGCTAGCGGGAGAACAGATACGCAGTATTTT	CSASSASGRTDTQYF
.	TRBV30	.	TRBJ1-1	TGTGCCTGGAGTGTATGGGGGGGCAAGAACACTGAAGCTTTCTTT	CAWSVWGGKNTEAFF
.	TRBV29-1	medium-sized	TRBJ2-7	TGCAGCGTTAAGTGGGTTGGCTCCTACGAGCAGTACTTC	CSVKWVGSYEQYF
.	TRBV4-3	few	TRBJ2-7	TGCGCCAGCAGCCAAGATCTCTACAGGGCCTACGAGCAGTACTTC	CASSQDLYRAYEQYF